The T cell receptor (beta chain) under discussion was sequenced for a study of T cells in localized non-small cell lung cancer. Study-wide results and limits: Appearances in adjacent lung were noted for a median approximately 50 of the top 100 tumor clones. Patients showing higher blood T cell density tended to see longer overall survival. In uninvolved adjacent lung, T cell clonality reached its highest value, exceeding tumor.

Clones were sequenced by immunoSEQ multiplex PCR, and TCRdb holds only the in-frame ones, with some missing. The sample records tens of thousands of clones, around nine tenths being singletons. Details on this clone: The antigen is not known.

CDR1 KGHSH and CDR2 LQKENI come from the germline V gene. The germline V and J ends were trimmed by 5 bases and 0 bases, with 5 bases remaining between them. The CDR3 extends over 13 amino acids. The specimen was peripheral blood, collected before any cancer treatment. This chain joins TRBV18 and TRBJ1-5; D remains unclear. The sequence derives from a man aged 40-75 years with stage I squamous cell lung carcinoma. The chain's CDR3 is CASSDDSNQPQHF. CDR3 in DNA: TGTGCCAGCTCAGACGATAGCAATCAGCCCCAGCATTTT.